This entry features one T cell receptor beta chain sequence. Its antigen remains unidentified. Within one base of it there is no much larger clone, and no base qualities were kept. These data come from a study of blood T cell repertoires in COVID-19 (dated by TCRdb to about 2020). General notes on the study: Samples covering the acute and convalescent phases of COVID-19 were provided by collaborators in the United States, Italy and Spain. Samples came from the ongoing ImmuneRACE study (first 160 participants) plus 1,254 subjects from 6 global collaborators. Where available, HLA class I and class II types were taken from metadata supplied by the sample provider and were not determined by assay-based typing. Nearly every sample came with metadata listing a de-identified subject ID, COVID-19 status, age in years and sex. The repertoires were made available in a free public database intended to serve as a resource for research on the immune response to SARS-CoV-2. The dataset comprised deeply sampled blood TCRbeta repertoires from subjects exposed to, actively infected with, or recovered from COVID-19. The prospective study material was composed of cDNA or gDNA derived from T cells, B-cell-depleted T cells, or PBMCs. Summary of the overall study and its limitations: The quantity of clinical and demographic metadata differed by source and by participant and was supplied without curation.

Participants in the prospective study were enrolled through a virtual design, were aged roughly 18 to 100 years, and lived in 24 United States geographic areas. To assign participants to cohorts, the prospective study relied on clinical history that participants themselves reported in a screening survey and a study questionnaire. In the prospective study, mobile phlebotomists collected whole blood, serum and a nasopharyngeal or oropharyngeal swab from each participant. Additional blood draws and questionnaires over an approximately two-month period could optionally be provided by prospective study participants. Prospective study blood samples were shipped either frozen or at room temperature before DNA extraction. V is reduced by 4 bases and J by 3 bases, leaving a spacing of 14 bases between them. In the germline V gene, CDR1 corresponds to SGDLS and CDR2 to YYNGEE. The CDR3 runs 15 residues from the cysteine to the phenylalanine. The read is trimmed to its CDR3 DNA, 45 bases read in frame from base 1.

TCRbeta CDR3 regions were amplified from genomic DNA using the immunoSEQ Assay, a bias-controlled multiplex PCR. The original pipeline was this. Within the assay, amplification of reference gene primers was used to estimate how many nucleated cells each sample contained. Sequence reads were collapsed and filtered to measure the absolute abundance of every unique TCRbeta CDR3 rearrangement. For each sample, productive Simpson clonality was calculated as the square root of Simpson's diversity index over productive rearrangements. The clones in this table, taken by TCRdb from immuneACCESS, are in-frame only. Not every clone is retained; where verified, under half of the shortfall comes from an unresolved V gene, and the cause of the rest is unknown. Clone size and the V and J calls come from that table; the DNA yielded D and trimming. This sample holds approximately 360,000 clones; roughly 88% were observed only once. 0.95% to 1% of the sample goes to the ten largest clones.

The sequence derives from a woman aged 30 to 39 with acute COVID-19. The rearranged chain carries TRBV9 and TRBJ1-5; the D gene is possibly TRBD1, with 6 bases matching. The material sequenced was PBMCs or T cells enriched from blood (not recorded which). The CDR3 sequence is CASSPGQGYNQPQHF. The DNA sequence is as follows: TGTGCCAGCAGCCCGGGACAAGGATACAATCAGCCCCAGCATTTT.